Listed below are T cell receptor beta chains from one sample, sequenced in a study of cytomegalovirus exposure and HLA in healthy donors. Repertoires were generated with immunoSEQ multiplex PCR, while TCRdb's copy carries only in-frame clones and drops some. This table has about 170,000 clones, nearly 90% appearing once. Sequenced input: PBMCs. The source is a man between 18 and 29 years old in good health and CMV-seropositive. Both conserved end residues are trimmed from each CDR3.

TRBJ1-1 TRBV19 ASLGPLNTEAF
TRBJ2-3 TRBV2 ASNRQVHTDTQY
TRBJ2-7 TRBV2 ASSVAEGLEQY
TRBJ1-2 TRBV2 ASSRTGVEGYT
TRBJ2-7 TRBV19 ASSRLQGSYEQY
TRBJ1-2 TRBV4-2 ASSQVIRGRKYGYT
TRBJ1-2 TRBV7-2 ASSSGQGYGYT
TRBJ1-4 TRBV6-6 ASSIHRDEKLF
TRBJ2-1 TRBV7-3 ASSLIASGNDEQF
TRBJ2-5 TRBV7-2 ASSPGTGSRMKTQY
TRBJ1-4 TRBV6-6 ASSYEGDEKLF
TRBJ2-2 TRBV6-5 ASSYSRGDTGELF
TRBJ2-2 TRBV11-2 ASREAGNTGELF
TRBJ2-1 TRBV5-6 ASSLATGALYNEQF
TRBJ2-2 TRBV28 ASSLTGQVWNTGELF
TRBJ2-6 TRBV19 ASSLSGGSGANVLT